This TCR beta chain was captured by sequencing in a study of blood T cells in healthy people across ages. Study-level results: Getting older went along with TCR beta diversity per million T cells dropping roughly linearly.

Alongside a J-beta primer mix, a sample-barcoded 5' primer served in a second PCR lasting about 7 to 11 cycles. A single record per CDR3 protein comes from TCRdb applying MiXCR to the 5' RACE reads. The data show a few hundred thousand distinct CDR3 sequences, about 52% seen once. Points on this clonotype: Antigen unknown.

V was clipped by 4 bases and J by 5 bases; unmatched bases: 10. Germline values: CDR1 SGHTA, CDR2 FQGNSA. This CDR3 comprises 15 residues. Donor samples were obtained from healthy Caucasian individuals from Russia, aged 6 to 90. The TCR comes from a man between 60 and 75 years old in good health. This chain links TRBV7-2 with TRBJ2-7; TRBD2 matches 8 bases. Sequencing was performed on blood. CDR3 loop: CASSSHFGLADEQYF. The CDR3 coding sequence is TGTGCCAGCAGCTCACACTTTGGACTAGCCGACGAGCAGTACTTC.